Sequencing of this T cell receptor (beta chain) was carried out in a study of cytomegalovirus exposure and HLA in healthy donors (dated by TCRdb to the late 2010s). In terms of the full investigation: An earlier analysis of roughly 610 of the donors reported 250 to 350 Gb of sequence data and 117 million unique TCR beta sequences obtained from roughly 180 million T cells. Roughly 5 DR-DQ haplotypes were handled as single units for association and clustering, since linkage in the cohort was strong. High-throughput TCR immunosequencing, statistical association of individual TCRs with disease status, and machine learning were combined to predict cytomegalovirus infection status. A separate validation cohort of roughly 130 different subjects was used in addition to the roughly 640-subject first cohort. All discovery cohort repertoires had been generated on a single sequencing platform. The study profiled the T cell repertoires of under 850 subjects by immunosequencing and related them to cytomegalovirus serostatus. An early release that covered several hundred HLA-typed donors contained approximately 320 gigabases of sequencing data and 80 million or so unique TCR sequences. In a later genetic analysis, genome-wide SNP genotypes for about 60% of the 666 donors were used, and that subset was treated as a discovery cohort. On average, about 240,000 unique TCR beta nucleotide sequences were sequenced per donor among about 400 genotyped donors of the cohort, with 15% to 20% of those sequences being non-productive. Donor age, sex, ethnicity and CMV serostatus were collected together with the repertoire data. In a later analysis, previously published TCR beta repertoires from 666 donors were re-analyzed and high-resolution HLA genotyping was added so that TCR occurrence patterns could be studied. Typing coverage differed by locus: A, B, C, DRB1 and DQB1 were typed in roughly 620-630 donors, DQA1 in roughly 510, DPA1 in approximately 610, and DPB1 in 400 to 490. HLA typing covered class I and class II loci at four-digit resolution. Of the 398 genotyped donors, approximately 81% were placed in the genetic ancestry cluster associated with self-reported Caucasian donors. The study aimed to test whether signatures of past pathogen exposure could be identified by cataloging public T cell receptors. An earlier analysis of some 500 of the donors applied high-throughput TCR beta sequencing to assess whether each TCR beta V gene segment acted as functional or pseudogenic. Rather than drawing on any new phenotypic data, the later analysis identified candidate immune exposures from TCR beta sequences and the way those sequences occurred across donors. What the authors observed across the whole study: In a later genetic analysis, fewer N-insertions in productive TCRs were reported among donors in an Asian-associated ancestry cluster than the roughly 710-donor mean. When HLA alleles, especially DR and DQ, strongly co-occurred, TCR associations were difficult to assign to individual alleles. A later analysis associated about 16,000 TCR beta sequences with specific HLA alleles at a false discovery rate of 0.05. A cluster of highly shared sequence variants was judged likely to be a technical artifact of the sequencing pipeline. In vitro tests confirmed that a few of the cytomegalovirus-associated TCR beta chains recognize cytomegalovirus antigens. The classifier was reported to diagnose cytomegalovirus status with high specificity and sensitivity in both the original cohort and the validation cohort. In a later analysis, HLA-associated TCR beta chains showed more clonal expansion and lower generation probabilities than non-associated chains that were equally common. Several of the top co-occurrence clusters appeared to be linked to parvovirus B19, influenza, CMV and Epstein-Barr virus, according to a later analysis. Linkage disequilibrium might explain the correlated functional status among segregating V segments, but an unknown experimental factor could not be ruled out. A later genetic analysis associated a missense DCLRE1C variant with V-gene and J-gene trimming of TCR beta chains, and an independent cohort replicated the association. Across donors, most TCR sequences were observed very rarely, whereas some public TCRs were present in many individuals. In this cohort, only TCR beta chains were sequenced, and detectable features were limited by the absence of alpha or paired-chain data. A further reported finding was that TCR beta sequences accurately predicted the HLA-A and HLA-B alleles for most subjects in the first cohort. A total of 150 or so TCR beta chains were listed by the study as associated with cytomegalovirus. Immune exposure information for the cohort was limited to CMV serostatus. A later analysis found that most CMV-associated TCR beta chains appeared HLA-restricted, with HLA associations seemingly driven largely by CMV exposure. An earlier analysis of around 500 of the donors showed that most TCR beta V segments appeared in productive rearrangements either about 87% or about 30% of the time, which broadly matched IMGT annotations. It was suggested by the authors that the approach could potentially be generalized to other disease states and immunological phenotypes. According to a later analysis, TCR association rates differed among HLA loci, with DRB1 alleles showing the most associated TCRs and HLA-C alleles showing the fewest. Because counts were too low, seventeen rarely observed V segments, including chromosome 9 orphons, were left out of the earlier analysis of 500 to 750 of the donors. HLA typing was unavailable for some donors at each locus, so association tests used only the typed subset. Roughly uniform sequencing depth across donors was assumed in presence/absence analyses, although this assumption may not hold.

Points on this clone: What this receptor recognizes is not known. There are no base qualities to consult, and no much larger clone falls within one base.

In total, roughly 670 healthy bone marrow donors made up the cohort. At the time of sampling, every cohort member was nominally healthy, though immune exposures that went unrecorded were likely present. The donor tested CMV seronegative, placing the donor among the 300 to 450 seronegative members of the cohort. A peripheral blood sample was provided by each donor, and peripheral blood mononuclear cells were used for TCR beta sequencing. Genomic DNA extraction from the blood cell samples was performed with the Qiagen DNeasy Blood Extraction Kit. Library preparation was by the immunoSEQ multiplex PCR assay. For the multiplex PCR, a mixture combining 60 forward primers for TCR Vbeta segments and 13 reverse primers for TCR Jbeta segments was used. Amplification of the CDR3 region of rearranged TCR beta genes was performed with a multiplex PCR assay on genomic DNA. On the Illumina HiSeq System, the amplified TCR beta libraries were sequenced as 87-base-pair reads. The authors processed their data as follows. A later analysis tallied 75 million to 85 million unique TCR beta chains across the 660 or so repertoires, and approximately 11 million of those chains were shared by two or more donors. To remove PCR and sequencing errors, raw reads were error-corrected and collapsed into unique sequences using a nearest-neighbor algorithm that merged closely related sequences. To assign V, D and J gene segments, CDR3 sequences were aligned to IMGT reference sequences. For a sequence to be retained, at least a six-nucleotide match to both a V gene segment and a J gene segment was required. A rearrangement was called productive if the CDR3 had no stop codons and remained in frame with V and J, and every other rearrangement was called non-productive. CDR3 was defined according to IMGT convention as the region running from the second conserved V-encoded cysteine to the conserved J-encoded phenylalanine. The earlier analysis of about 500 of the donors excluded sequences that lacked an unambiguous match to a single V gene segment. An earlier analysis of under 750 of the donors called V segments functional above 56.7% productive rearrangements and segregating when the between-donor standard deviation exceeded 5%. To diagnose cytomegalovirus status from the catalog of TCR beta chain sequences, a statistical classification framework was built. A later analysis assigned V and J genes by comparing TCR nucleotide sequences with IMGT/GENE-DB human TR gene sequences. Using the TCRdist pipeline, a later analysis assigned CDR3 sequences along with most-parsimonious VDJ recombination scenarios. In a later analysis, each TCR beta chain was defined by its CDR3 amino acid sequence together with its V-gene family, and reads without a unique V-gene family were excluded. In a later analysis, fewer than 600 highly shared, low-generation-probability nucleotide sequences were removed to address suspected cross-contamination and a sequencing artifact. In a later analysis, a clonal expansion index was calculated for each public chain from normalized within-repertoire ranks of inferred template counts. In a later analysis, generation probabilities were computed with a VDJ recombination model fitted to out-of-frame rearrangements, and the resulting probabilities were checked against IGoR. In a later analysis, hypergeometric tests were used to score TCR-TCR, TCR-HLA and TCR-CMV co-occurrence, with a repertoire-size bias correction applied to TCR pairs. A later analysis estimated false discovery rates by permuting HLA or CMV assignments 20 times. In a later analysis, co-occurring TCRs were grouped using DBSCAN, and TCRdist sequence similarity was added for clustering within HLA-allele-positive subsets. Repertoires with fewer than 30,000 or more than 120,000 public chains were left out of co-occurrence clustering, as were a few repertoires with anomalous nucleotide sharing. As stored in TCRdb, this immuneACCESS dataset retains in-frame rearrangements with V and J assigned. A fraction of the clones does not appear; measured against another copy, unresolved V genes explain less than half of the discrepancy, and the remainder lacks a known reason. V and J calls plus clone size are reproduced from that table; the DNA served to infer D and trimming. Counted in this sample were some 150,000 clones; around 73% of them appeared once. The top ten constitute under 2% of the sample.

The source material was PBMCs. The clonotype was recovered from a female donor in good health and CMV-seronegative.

The DNA sequence is TGCGCCAGCAGCCCTACATTAACAGGGGGCAGTGAGCAGTTCTTC. Its amino acids are CASSPTLTGGSEQFF. The V and J genes are TRBV5-1 and TRBJ2-1; 9 junctional bases match TRBD1. CDR1 and CDR2 were assigned from the germline V gene as SGHRS and YFSETQ. From its cysteine to its phenylalanine, the CDR3 spans 15 amino acids. The retained sequence is limited to the CDR3, 45 bases, with the frame set at the first base. V and J are trimmed by 4 bases and 9 bases, and the gene matches miss 11 bases of the junction.